Included here is one T cell receptor beta chain sequence, with context. As processed by the authors: Amplifying reference gene primers gave estimates of nucleated cell counts. Repertoires were generated with immunoSEQ multiplex PCR, while TCRdb's copy carries only in-frame clones and drops some. The V and J calls and clone size are taken from that table; D and trimming were inferred from the DNA. The profile shows tens of thousands of clones, around 89% of them singletons. The sample is drawn from a study of blood T cell repertoires in COVID-19. About the research overall: Samples representing acute and convalescent COVID-19 were sourced from the United States, Italy and Spain. T cells, B-cell-depleted T cells, or PBMCs provided the cDNA or gDNA that served as material.

Germline lookup yields CDR1 SGHTA and CDR2 FQGTGA. The CDR3 has 17 residues. The ends were cut back, 5 bases at V and 0 bases at J, with 17 bases in the middle. The receptor's source is a human donor with active COVID-19. The donor label of this sample is uncertain. The chain employs TRBV7-3 and TRBJ2-1, with a tentative D call TRBD2 (5 bases). Sequenced material: peripheral blood. CDR3 DNA sequence: TGTGCCAGCAGCCCCCTCTCCAGCGGTGTCTCCTACAATGAGCAGTTCTTC. Its translation is CASSPLSSGVSYNEQFF.